The rows below give T cell receptor beta chains drawn from one sample of a study of cytomegalovirus exposure and HLA in healthy donors. Only in-frame clones appear in the TCRdb table, and some are missing; sequencing was by immunoSEQ multiplex PCR. The table has 200,000 or so clones, around 76% seen once. The sample comprised PBMCs. These receptors were taken from a man between 18 and 29 years old in good health and CMV-seronegative. Both conserved end residues are part of each CDR3. Each record gives: D gene, J gene, clone size, V gene, CDR3 protein, CDR3 DNA. A D gene is named only where the DNA matches it firmly. Where a row states a size, it is once, few, many or the class of an expanded clone; other rows omit it.

>TRBD1|TRBJ2-2|.|TRBV7-9
CASSSHRGSNTGELFF
TGTGCCAGCAGCTCTCACAGGGGGTCGAACACCGGGGAGCTGTTTTTT
>.|TRBJ2-7|once|TRBV5-1
CASSLGPDSYEQYF
TGCGCCAGCAGCTTGGGCCCTGACAGCTACGAGCAGTACTTC
>.|TRBJ1-5|.|TRBV19
CASSIETWGVGQPQHF
TGTGCCAGTAGTATTGAGACATGGGGCGTCGGGCAGCCCCAGCATTTT
>TRBD2|TRBJ2-7|.|TRBV30
CAWSAGTSVDEQYF
TGTGCCTGGAGTGCCGGGACTAGCGTTGACGAGCAGTACTTC
>TRBD1|TRBJ2-7|.|TRBV2
CATRRDSLYEQYF
TGTGCCACTAGAAGGGACAGCCTCTACGAGCAGTACTTC
>TRBD2|TRBJ2-3|few|TRBV7-8
CASTPETSGIGTDTQYF
TGTGCCAGCACGCCCGAGACTAGCGGGATAGGAACAGATACGCAGTATTTT
>TRBD1|TRBJ1-3|.|TRBV5-8
CASSLIRGAGGSGNTIYF
TGTGCCAGCAGCTTGATCCGTGGTGCAGGGGGCTCTGGAAACACCATATATTTT
>.|TRBJ1-3|.|TRBV18
CASPRGGELYF
TGTGCCAGCCCCCGGGGGGGCGAATTATATTTT
>.|TRBJ1-5|.|TRBV5-4
CASSADTRNQPQHF
TGTGCCAGCAGCGCGGACACCCGCAATCAGCCCCAGCATTTT
>.|TRBJ1-2|.|TRBV4-1
CASSQEPHGVGGYTF
TGCGCCAGCAGCCAAGAACCCCACGGGGTTGGGGGCTACACCTTC
>TRBD1|TRBJ1-4|.|TRBV30
CAWSGKGQGASEKLFF
TGTGCCTGGAGTGGAAAAGGACAGGGGGCTTCTGAAAAACTGTTTTTT
>.|TRBJ2-2|.|TRBV27
CASSLEGVRTGELFF
TGTGCCAGCAGTTTAGAAGGGGTGCGCACCGGGGAGCTGTTTTTT